This TCR beta chain was profiled in a study of monozygotic twins with cystic fibrosis. General study findings and limits: Median Simpson clonality of about 0.01 suggested naive T cells predominated.

Germline V gene data show CDR1 as MGHRA and CDR2 as YSYEKL. The CDR3 contains 15 residues. Unmatched junction bases numbered 12, after V lost 4 bases and J lost 9 bases. Method: immunoSEQ multiplex PCR; TCRdb's copy keeps in-frame clones and lacks some. The table includes around 10,000 clones, 95% to 97% detected once. This clone was counted once. The antigen is undetermined. The source is a boy between 10 and 17 years old with cystic fibrosis. This chain joins TRBV4-1 and TRBJ2-3, with TRBD2 matching over 8 bases. The sample taken for sequencing was blood. In DNA, the CDR3 is TGCGCCAGCAGCCGACCGGGACTAGAGAGGGAAACGCAGTATTTT. Protein sequence: CASSRPGLERETQYF.